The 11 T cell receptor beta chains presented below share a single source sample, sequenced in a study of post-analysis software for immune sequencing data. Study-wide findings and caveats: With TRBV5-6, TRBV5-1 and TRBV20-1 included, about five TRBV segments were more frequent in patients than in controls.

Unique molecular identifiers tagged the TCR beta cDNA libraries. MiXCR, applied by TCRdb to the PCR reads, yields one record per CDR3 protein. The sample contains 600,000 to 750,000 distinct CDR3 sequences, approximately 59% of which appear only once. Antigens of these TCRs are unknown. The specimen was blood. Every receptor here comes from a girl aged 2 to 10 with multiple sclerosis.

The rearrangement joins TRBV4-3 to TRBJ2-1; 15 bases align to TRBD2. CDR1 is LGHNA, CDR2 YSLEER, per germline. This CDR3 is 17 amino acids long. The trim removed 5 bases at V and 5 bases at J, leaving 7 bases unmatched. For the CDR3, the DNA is TGCGCCAGCAGCGGGACTAGCGGGGGGTCCCAAGACAATGAGCAGTTCTTC. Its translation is CASSGTSGGSQDNEQFF.

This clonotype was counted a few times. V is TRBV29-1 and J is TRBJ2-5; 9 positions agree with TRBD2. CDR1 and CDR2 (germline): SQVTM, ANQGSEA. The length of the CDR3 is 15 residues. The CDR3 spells CSLVWLAGPVGTQYF. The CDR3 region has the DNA TGCAGTCTTGTCTGGCTAGCGGGGCCCGTTGGGACCCAGTACTTC.

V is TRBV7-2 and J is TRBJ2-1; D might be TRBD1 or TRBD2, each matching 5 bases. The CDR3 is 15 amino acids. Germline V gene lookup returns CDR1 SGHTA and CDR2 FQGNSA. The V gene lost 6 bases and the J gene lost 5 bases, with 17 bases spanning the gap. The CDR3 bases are TGTGCCAGCAGTTTCCTTCAGGGACCCCACAATGAGCAGTTCTTC. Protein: CASSFLQGPHNEQFF.

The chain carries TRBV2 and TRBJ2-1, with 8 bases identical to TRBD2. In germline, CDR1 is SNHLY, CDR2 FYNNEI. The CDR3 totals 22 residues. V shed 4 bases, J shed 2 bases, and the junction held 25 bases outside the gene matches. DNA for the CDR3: TGTGCCAGCAGTGTGAGTATCGACTGGACGGCCAAGGAGCGGGGGACCTACAATGAGCAGTTCTTC. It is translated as CASSVSIDWTAKERGTYNEQFF.

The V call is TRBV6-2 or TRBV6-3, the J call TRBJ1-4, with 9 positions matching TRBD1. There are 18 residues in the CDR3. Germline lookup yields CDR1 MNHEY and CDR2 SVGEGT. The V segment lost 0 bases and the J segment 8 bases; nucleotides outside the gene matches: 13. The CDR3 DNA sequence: TGTGCCAGCAGTTACTCCGGGACAGGGATTGGAGTAAAGGAAAAACTGTTTTTT. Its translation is CASSYSGTGIGVKEKLFF.

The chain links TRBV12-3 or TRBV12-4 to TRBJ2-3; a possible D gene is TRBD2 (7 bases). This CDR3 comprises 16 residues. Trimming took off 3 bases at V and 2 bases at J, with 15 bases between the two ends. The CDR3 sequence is CASSFSLAGATDTQYF. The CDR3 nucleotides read TGTGCCAGCAGTTTCTCCTTGGCGGGGGCCACAGATACGCAGTATTTT.

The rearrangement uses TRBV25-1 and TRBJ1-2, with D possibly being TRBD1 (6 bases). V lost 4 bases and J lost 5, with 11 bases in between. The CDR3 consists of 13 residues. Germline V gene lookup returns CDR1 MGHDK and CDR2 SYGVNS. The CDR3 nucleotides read TGTGCCAGCAGTGCCGACAGGTTGTATGGCTACACCTTC. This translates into CASSADRLYGYTF.

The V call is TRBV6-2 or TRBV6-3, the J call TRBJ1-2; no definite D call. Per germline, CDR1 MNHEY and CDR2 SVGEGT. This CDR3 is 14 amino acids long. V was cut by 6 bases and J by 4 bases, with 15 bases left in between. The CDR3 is CASRTDGLFYGYTF. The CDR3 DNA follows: TGTGCCAGCAGAACGGACGGCCTCTTCTATGGCTACACCTTC.

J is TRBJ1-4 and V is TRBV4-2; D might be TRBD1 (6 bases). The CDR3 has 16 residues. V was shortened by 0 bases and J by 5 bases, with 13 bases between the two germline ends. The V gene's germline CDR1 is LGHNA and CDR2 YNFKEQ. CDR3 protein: CASSQDWRQGNEKLFF. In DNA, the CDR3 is TGTGCCAGCAGCCAAGATTGGAGGCAGGGGAATGAAAAACTGTTTTTT.

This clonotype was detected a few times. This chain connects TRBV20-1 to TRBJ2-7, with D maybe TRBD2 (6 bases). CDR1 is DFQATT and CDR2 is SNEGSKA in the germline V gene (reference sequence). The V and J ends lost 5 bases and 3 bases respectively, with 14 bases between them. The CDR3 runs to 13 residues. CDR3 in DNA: TGCAGTGCTGGCCTAGCGCCACACTACGAGCAGTACTTC. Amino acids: CSAGLAPHYEQYF.

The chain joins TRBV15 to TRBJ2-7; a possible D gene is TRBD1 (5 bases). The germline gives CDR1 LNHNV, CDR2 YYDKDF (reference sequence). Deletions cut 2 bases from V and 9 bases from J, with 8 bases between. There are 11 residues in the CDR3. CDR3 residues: CATSRQGWQYF. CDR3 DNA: TGTGCCACCAGCAGACAGGGATGGCAGTACTTC.